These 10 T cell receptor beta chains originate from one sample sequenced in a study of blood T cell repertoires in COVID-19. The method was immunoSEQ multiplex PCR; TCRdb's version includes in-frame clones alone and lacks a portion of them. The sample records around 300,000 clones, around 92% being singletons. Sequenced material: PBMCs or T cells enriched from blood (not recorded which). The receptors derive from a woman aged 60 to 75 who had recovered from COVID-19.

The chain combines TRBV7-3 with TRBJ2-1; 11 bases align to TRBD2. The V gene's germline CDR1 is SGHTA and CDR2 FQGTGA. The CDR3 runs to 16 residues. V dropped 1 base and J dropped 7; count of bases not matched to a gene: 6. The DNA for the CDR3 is TGTGCCAGCAGCTTAAATAGCGGGGGGGCCGGGAATGAGCAGTTCTTC. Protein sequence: CASSLNSGGAGNEQFF.

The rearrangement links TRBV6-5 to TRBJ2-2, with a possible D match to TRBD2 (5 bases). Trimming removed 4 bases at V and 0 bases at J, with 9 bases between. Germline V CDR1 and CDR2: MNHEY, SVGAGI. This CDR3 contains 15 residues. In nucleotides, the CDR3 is TGTGCCAGCAGTTGGGCGGGCGCGAACACCGGGGAGCTGTTTTTT. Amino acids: CASSWAGANTGELFF.

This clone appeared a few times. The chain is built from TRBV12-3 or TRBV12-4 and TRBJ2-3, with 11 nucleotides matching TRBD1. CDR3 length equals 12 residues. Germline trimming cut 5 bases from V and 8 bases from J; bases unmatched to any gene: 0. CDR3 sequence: CASSGTGGTQYF. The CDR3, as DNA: TGTGCCAGCAGTGGGACAGGGGGTACGCAGTATTTT.

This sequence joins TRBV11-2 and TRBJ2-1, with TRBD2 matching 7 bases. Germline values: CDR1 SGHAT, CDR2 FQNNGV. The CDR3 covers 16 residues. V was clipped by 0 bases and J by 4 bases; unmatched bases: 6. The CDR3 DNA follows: TGTGCCAGCAGCTTAGAATGGGGCGGGAGTTACAATGAGCAGTTCTTC. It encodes CASSLEWGGSYNEQFF.

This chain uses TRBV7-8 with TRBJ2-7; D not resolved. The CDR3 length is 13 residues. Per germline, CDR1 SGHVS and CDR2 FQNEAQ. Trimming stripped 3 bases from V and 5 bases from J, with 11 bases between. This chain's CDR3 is CASSLRISDEQYF. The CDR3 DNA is TGTGCCAGCAGCTTGAGGATAAGCGACGAGCAGTACTTC.

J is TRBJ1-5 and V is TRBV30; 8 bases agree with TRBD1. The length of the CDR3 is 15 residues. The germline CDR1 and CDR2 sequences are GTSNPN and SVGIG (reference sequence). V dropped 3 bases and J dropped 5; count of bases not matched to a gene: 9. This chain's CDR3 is CAWRPPGQGYQPQHF. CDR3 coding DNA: TGTGCCTGGAGACCCCCAGGACAGGGCTATCAGCCCCAGCATTTT.

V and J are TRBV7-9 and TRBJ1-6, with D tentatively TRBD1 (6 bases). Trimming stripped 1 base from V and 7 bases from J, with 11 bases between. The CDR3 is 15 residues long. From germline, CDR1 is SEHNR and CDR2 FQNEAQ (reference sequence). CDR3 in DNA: TGTGCCAGCAGCTTAGGGCAGGGGAGCAATTCACCCCTCCACTTT. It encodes CASSLGQGSNSPLHF.

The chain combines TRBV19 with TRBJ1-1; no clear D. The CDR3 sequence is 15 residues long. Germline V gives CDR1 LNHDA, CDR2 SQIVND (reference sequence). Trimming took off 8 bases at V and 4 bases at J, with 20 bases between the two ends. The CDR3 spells CASSPGRVSGTEAFF. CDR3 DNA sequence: TGTGCCAGTTCTCCCGGTCGGGTGAGCGGCACTGAAGCTTTCTTT. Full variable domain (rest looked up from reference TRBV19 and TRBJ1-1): DGGITQSPKYLFRKEGQNVTLSCEQNLNHDAMYWYRQDPGQGLRLIYYSQIVNDFQKGDIAEGYSVSREKKESFPLTVTSAQKNPTAFYLCASSPGRVSGTEAFFGQGTRLTVV.

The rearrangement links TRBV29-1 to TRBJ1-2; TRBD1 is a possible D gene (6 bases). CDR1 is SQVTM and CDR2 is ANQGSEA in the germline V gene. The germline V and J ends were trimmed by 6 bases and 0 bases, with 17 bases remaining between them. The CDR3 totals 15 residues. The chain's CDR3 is CSVTDDRITNYGYTF. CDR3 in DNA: TGCAGCGTCACCGATGACAGGATAACTAACTATGGCTACACCTTC. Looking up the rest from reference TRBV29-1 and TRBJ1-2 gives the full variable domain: SAVISQKPSRDICQRGTSLTIQCQVDSQVTMMFWYRQQPGQSLTLIATANQGSEATYESGFVIDKFPISRPNLTFSTLTVSNMSPEDSSIYLCSVTDDRITNYGYTFGSGTRLTVV.

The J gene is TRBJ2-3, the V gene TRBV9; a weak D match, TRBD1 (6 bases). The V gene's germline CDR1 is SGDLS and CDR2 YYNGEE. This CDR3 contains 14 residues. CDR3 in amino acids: CASGDPALTDTQYF. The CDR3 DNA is TGTGCATCAGGGGACCCGGCACTCACAGATACGCAGTATTTT. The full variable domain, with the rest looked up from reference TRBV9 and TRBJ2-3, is DSGVTQTPKHLITATGQRVTLRCSPRSGDLSVYWYQQSLDQGLQFLIQYYNGEERAKGNILERFSAQQFPDLHSELNLSSLELGDSALYFCASGDPALTDTQYFGPGTRLTVL.